A single sample is the source of the 10 T cell receptor beta chains below, sequenced in a study of response to subunit inactivated influenza vaccine (dated by TCRdb to the late 2010s). Library construction relied on RT-PCR. For sequencing, an Illumina HiSeq 2500 was employed. TCRdb reprocessed the public reads (quality trimming at Q25 with fastp, clone calling with MiXCR) and kept in-frame beta chains. Rows with one shared CDR3 protein collapse into an entry with the most common genes and DNA. This sample comprises about half a million distinct CDR3 sequences, 10% to 11% of them detected only once. Clones ranked in the top ten supply around 12% of the sample. The time point label for this specimen denotes: more than 35 days after influenza vaccine administration. Source: PBMCs from blood, taken 40 to 50 days after vaccination. The receptors come from a man aged 45-65 years who received an inactivated influenza vaccine. Donor details come from another sample of the same person, matched by shared clones.

This clonotype came up a few times. This chain connects TRBV7-9 to TRBJ1-1; possible D gene TRBD1, 5 bases. The CDR3 sequence is 16 residues long. In germline, CDR1 is SEHNR, CDR2 FQNEAQ (reference sequence). Trimming took off 2 bases at V and 7 bases at J, with 20 bases between the two ends. CDR3 residues: CASSLRQGSTHLEAFF. CDR3 DNA sequence: TGTGCCAGCAGCTTACGGCAGGGAAGCACCCACCTTGAAGCTTTCTTT.

This clonotype occurred many times. The J gene is TRBJ2-7, the V gene TRBV7-6; D is perhaps TRBD1 (5 bases). Germline assignment: CDR1 SGHVS and CDR2 FNYEAQ. Between the trimmed V and J ends, which lost 5 bases and 6 bases, there was a span of 17 bases. The CDR3 is 14 residues long. The CDR3 protein is CASSPRGRVGEQYF. The CDR3 DNA follows: TGTGCCAGCAGCCCTAGGGGAAGGGTTGGCGAGCAGTACTTC.

The chain carries TRBV7-2 and TRBJ1-2, with 12 nucleotides matching TRBD1. This CDR3 spans 15 amino acids. V shed 5 bases, J shed 5 bases, and the junction held 6 bases outside the gene matches. The germline gives CDR1 SGHTA, CDR2 FQGNSA. Written as DNA, the CDR3 is TGTGCCAGCAGCCCCGGGACAGGGGGCGTGTATGGCTACACCTTC. Translation: CASSPGTGGVYGYTF.

In regard to this clonotype: Mismatch with germline at one junction end may stem from a read error. This chain joins TRBV7-7 and TRBJ2-5; weak D call: TRBD2 (6 bases). This CDR3 has 15 residues. The germline CDR1 and CDR2 sequences are SSHAT and FNYEAQ (reference sequence). The CDR3, as DNA: TGTGCCAGCAGCTTAGTGGGGGGTGCGCAAGGGACCCAGTACTTC. This codes for CASSLVGGAQGTQYF. The full variable domain, with the rest looked up from reference TRBV7-7 and TRBJ2-5, is GAGVSQSPRYKVTKRGQDVTLRCDPISSHATLYWYQQALGQGPEFLTYFNYEAQPDKSGLPSDRFSAERPEGSISTLTIQRTEQRDSAMYRCASSLVGGAQGTQYFGPGTRLLVL.

The sample holds a few counts of this clonotype. The rearrangement joins TRBV12-3 or TRBV12-4 to TRBJ1-2; the D is unclear. The V gene lost 0 bases and the J gene lost 8 bases, with 13 bases spanning the gap. The CDR3 sequence is 14 residues long. In DNA form, the CDR3 reads TGTGCCAGCAGTTTAGCGCTTGCAACTAGGGGCTACACCTTC. Protein product: CASSLALATRGYTF.

This clonotype was observed once. The J gene is TRBJ1-5, the V gene TRBV7-9; 9 bases match TRBD1. Germline CDR1 SEHNR, CDR2 FQNEAQ (reference sequence). This CDR3 comprises 12 residues. The junction had 2 bases not matched to a gene; V was cut back by 8 bases and J by 6 bases. The CDR3 spells CASGQGSQPQHF. CDR3 sequence (DNA): TGTGCCAGCGGACAGGGGAGTCAGCCCCAGCATTTT.

Only a few counts were recorded for this clonotype. This chain joins TRBV5-5 and TRBJ2-5; 10 positions match TRBD2. Germline assignment: CDR1 SGHKS and CDR2 YYEKEE (reference sequence). The CDR3 runs 15 residues. Germline trimming cut 4 bases from V and 7 bases from J; bases unmatched to any gene: 10. CDR3: CASSISLAGEGTQYF. DNA for the CDR3: TGTGCCAGCAGCATTAGTCTAGCGGGAGAGGGGACCCAGTACTTC.

The chain recombines TRBV3-1 with TRBJ2-1, with D perhaps TRBD1 (5 bases). V was trimmed by 0 bases and J by 2 bases, leaving 8 bases between them. The CDR3 runs to 15 residues. In germline, CDR1 is LGHDT, CDR2 YNNKEL (reference sequence). The CDR3 DNA reads as TGTGCCAGCAGCCAAGAAGGGGTACCCTACAATGAGCAGTTCTTC. This gives the protein CASSQEGVPYNEQFF.

V gene TRBV10-3 combines with J gene TRBJ2-2; D ambiguous. Trimming stripped 0 bases from V and 4 bases from J, with 12 bases between. This CDR3 is built from 16 residues. In germline, CDR1 is ENHRY, CDR2 SYGVKD. CDR3 nucleotides: TGTGCCATCAGTGAGTCGGTTCCGACGAGCACCGGGGAGCTGTTTTTT. It encodes CAISESVPTSTGELFF.

The chain employs TRBV4-3 and TRBJ1-1; D is unclear. Trimming removed 1 base from V and 1 base from J, with 7 bases in between. Looked up from germline, CDR1 is LGHNA and CDR2 is YSLEER. CDR3 length equals 14 residues. This CDR3 reads CASSQGRWNTEAFF. Written as DNA, the CDR3 is TGCGCCAGCAGCCAAGGAAGATGGAACACTGAAGCTTTCTTT.